This T cell receptor (beta chain) was captured in a study of T-cell memory formation after mild COVID-19. Findings of the study overall: Clones that contracted from day 15 to 85 had balanced CD4/CD8; later expanders were CD4+ biased.

Using constant-segment primers, 5'RACE produced TCR alpha and TCR beta cDNA libraries carrying sample barcodes and UMIs. MiXCR, run by TCRdb on the 5' RACE reads, gives a single entry per CDR3 protein. This table has a few hundred thousand distinct CDR3 sequences, 15% to 20% appearing once. Comments on this clonotype: The antigen is not known.

V gave up 5 bases and J gave up 7 bases, with 15 bases separating them. From germline, CDR1 is SGHTA and CDR2 FQGNSA. The CDR3 runs 14 residues. The clonotype originates from a man between 18 and 35 years old who had mild COVID-19 (a few samples of this study predate the infection). Cell type and time point are not known. V gene TRBV7-2 combines with J gene TRBJ1-5; no definite D call. Sequenced material: PBMCs or a T cell subset sorted from them (not recorded which). The CDR3 protein is CASSPSEGMQPQHF. DNA for the CDR3: TGTGCCAGCAGCCCCTCCGAGGGTATGCAGCCCCAGCATTTT.